Following are 32 T cell receptor beta chains from one sample sequenced in a study of blood T cells in healthy people across ages. The authors ran a second PCR of about 6 to 12 cycles using a sample-barcoded 5' primer and a J-beta primer mix. TCRdb processed the 5' RACE reads anew with MiXCR; each CDR3 protein has one entry. The sample lists 730,000 or so distinct CDR3 sequences, 43% seen once, with 20% to 25% in the top ten. Material: blood. All receptors come from a woman aged 55-69 years in good health.

This clonotype was seen only a few times. The rearrangement links TRBV5-1 to TRBJ2-2; 12 nucleotides line up with TRBD2. In germline, CDR1 is SGHRS, CDR2 YFSETQ. The trim removed 3 bases at V and 4 bases at J, leaving 7 bases unmatched. The CDR3 extends over 17 amino acids. The CDR3 bases are TGCGCCAGCAGCTCCCAGGGACTAGCGGGCCGCACCGGGGAGCTGTTTTTT. It yields the protein CASSSQGLAGRTGELFF.

Regarding this clonotype: It may be a read error: a sequence one base away is much more abundant. The chain employs TRBV19 and TRBJ2-1; D is undetermined. The assigned J gene may be wrong: the sequence end matches TRBJ2-7 better. Germline CDR1 reads LNHDA; CDR2 reads SQIVND (reference sequence). This CDR3 is 16 amino acids long. Written as DNA, the CDR3 is TGTGCCAGTAGTATCGGCAAGGCATTTGGTTACAATGAGCAGTACTTC. Its translation: CASSIGKAFGYNEQYF.

This clonotype came up a few times. The chain recombines TRBV28 with TRBJ2-7, with D unclear. Trimming stripped 6 bases from V and 6 bases from J, with 6 bases between. This CDR3 is 10 amino acids long. Looked up from germline, CDR1 is MDHEN and CDR2 is SYDVKM. The CDR3 spells CASSRREQYF. In DNA form, the CDR3 reads TGTGCCAGCAGCCGCCGCGAGCAGTACTTC.

This clonotype has ten or more counts. V is TRBV5-1 and J is TRBJ2-1; 11 bases line up with TRBD2. The CDR3 loop spans 16 amino acids. V lost 0 bases and J lost 7; bases outside the gene matches: 6. The germline V gene has CDR1 SGHRS and CDR2 YFSETQ. Written as DNA, the CDR3 is TGCGCCAGCAGCTTGGAGCTAGCGGGAGGCGGGAATGAGCAGTTCTTC. Protein sequence: CASSLELAGGGNEQFF.

This clonotype was recorded many times. V usage is TRBV9 and J usage is TRBJ2-3; 10 nucleotides agree with TRBD1. With V trimmed by 6 bases and J by 2 bases, 9 bases remained unmatched. Germline V lookup: CDR1 SGDLS, CDR2 YYNGEE. This CDR3 spans 16 amino acids. CDR3 sequence reads: CASTTGTGAFTDTQYF. The CDR3 region has the DNA TGTGCCAGCACCACCGGGACAGGGGCTTTCACAGATACGCAGTATTTT. The whole variable domain, remainder taken from reference TRBV9 and TRBJ2-3, is DSGVTQTPKHLITATGQRVTLRCSPRSGDLSVYWYQQSLDQGLQFLIQYYNGEERAKGNILERFSAQQFPDLHSELNLSSLELGDSALYFCASTTGTGAFTDTQYFGPGTRLTVL.

This chain joins TRBV2 and TRBJ1-5; D might be TRBD1 (6 bases). The germline V gene encodes CDR1 SNHLY and CDR2 FYNNEI. V was pared by 3 bases and J by 6 bases, with 15 bases between. The CDR3 runs 15 residues. CDR3 DNA sequence: TGTGCCAGCAGTGAGTTGCAGGGGAAGAGTCAGCCCCAGCATTTT. It yields the protein CASSELQGKSQPQHF.

CDR3 DNA: TGTGCCAGCTCACCCCTGGACAGGGGGCAAGAGACCCAGTACTTC. Its protein is CASSPLDRGQETQYF. This chain links TRBV18 with TRBJ2-5; 10 bases agree with TRBD1. CDR3 length: 15 amino acids. Looked up from germline, CDR1 is KGHSH and CDR2 is LQKENI. The V and J ends lost 3 bases and 2 bases, in that order; junction bases with no gene match: 3. The full variable domain, with the rest looked up from reference TRBV18 and TRBJ2-5, is NAGVMQNPRHLVRRRGQEARLRCSPMKGHSHVYWYRQLPEEGLKFMVYLQKENIIDESGMPKERFSAEFPKEGPSILRIQQVVRGDSAAYFCASSPLDRGQETQYFGPGTRLLVL.

This clonotype was seen a handful of times. The chain is built from TRBV9 and TRBJ2-3; TRBD2 aligns across 10 bases. Trimming removed 4 bases from V and 5 bases from J; junction bases left unmatched: 7. Germline CDR1 SGDLS, CDR2 YYNGEE. This CDR3 is built from 15 residues. The CDR3: CASSPRASGGDTQYF. CDR3 DNA: TGTGCCAGCAGCCCGAGGGCTAGCGGGGGAGATACGCAGTATTTT.

For the CDR3, the DNA is TGTGCCTGGGGACTTCTGTCCTACGAGCAGTACTTC. This sequence encodes CAWGLLSYEQYF. The chain has TRBV30 and TRBJ2-7; D is perhaps TRBD2 (5 bases). V lost 5 bases and J 1 base, leaving 9 bases between the germline ends. CDR3 length equals 12 residues. The germline V gene has CDR1 GTSNPN and CDR2 SVGIG (reference sequence).

This rearrangement joins TRBV29-1 to TRBJ2-4, with a tentative D call TRBD1 (5 bases). The DNA matches TRBJ2-5 better at its end, which makes the J call doubtful. This CDR3 spans 13 amino acids. The germline V gene has CDR1 SQVTM and CDR2 ANQGSEA. For the CDR3, the DNA is TGCAGCGTGACCCTTACAGGTTGGGAGACCCAGTACTTC. Its protein product is CSVTLTGWETQYF.

The chain couples TRBV27 to TRBJ2-7; 10 bases are a match to TRBD1. J gave up 1 base and V 5 bases, and 8 bases lay outside the gene matches. Germline V CDR1 and CDR2: MNHEY, SMNVEV (reference sequence). This CDR3 region has 16 residues. The CDR3, as DNA: TGTGCCAGCAGTAGAACGGACAGGGGGAGATCCTACGAGCAGTACTTC. It specifies CASSRTDRGRSYEQYF.

The chain combines TRBV20-1 with TRBJ2-2, with 10 bases lining up with TRBD2. J was trimmed by 3 bases and V by 1 base; bases with no gene match: 17. CDR1 and CDR2 (germline): DFQATT, SNEGSKA (reference sequence). There are 20 residues in the CDR3. The CDR3 sequence is CSARARASGGQKLDTGELFF. The CDR3 DNA sequence: TGCAGTGCTAGAGCTAGGGCTAGCGGGGGCCAGAAGCTCGACACCGGGGAGCTGTTTTTT.

V is TRBV27 and J is TRBJ2-1; 7 nucleotides match TRBD2. CDR3 length: 14 amino acids. After removal of 2 bases from V and 3 bases from J, the junction contained 1 base not matched to a gene. Germline lookup yields CDR1 MNHEY and CDR2 SMNVEV (reference sequence). CDR3 nucleotides: TGTGCCAGCAGTTTACAGCGGGGCTACAATGAGCAGTTCTTC. Its translation: CASSLQRGYNEQFF.

This clonotype was seen a handful of times. The chain links TRBV7-3 to TRBJ2-3; no clear D. This CDR3 spans 11 amino acids. Trimming left V 11 bases short and J 3 bases short, with 9 bases between. Germline V gene data show CDR1 as SGHTA and CDR2 as FQGTGA. CDR3 sequence: CAGPGTDTQYF. CDR3 DNA sequence: TGTGCCGGTCCCGGGACAGATACGCAGTATTTT.

V is TRBV10-3 and J is TRBJ2-5; 8 nucleotides align to TRBD1. The V gene's germline CDR1 is ENHRY and CDR2 SYGVKD. This CDR3 comprises 15 residues. Trimming took 6 bases from V and 5 from J; bases not matched to a gene: 11. In DNA form, the CDR3 reads TGTGCCATCAGGGCGGACAGGGAAGGTGGGGAGACCCAGTACTTC. Amino acids: CAIRADREGGETQYF.

At least ten counts were recorded for this clonotype. In DNA form, the CDR3 reads TGTGCCAGCAGCCCAGGGGGCGCTGGGTATGGCTACACCTTC. Translated, it gives CASSPGGAGYGYTF. This chain connects TRBV7-3 to TRBJ1-2; TRBD1 aligns across 8 bases. This CDR3 is built from 14 residues. Trimming took 5 bases from V and 5 from J; bases not matched to a gene: 7. Germline CDR1 and CDR2: SGHTA and FQGTGA.

The sample holds a few counts of this clonotype. J is TRBJ1-2 and V is TRBV6-1, with 7 bases matching TRBD1. After removal of 2 bases from V and 3 bases from J, the junction contained 3 bases not matched to a gene. In germline, CDR1 is MNHNS, CDR2 SASEGT. The CDR3 length is 14 residues. CDR3 DNA sequence: TGTGCCAGCAGTGAACAGGGGGAGCACTATGGCTACACCTTC. Translation gives CASSEQGEHYGYTF.

V gene TRBV27 combines with J gene TRBJ1-1, with TRBD1 matching over 9 bases. Germline-derived CDR1 and CDR2 are MNHEY and SMNVEV (reference sequence). The CDR3 contains 14 residues. V lost 4 bases to trimming and J lost 5 bases; unmatched junction nucleotides: 5. The CDR3 loop reads CASSSVDRGTEAFF. The CDR3 coding sequence is TGTGCCAGCAGTTCAGTCGACAGGGGGACTGAAGCTTTCTTT.

There are a few counts of this clonotype. This chain joins TRBV9 and TRBJ1-2; D is unclear. Germline values: CDR1 SGDLS, CDR2 YYNGEE. The V and J ends lost 5 bases and 4 bases respectively, with 6 bases between them. This CDR3 region has 11 residues. CDR3 sequence: CASSSRYGYTF. In DNA, the CDR3 is TGTGCCAGCAGTTCCCGCTATGGCTACACCTTC. Looking up the rest from reference TRBV9 and TRBJ1-2 gives the full variable domain: DSGVTQTPKHLITATGQRVTLRCSPRSGDLSVYWYQQSLDQGLQFLIQYYNGEERAKGNILERFSAQQFPDLHSELNLSSLELGDSALYFCASSSRYGYTFGSGTRLTVV.

This clonotype was observed a handful of times. The V and J genes are TRBV28 and TRBJ2-5; 9 nucleotides match TRBD1. The CDR3 spans 13 residues. V dropped 6 bases and J dropped 5; count of bases not matched to a gene: 4. In germline, CDR1 is MDHEN, CDR2 SYDVKM. Written as DNA, the CDR3 is TGTGCCAGCAGACTAGGGACAGGGGAGACCCAGTACTTC. Encoded protein: CASRLGTGETQYF.

This clonotype appeared a few times. The rearrangement links TRBV6-6 to TRBJ2-5; a possible D gene is TRBD2 (5 bases). The CDR3 contains 13 residues. The V end lost 5 bases, the J end lost 5 bases, and 12 bases lay between the germline ends. In germline, CDR1 is MNHNY, CDR2 SVGAGI (reference sequence). The CDR3 sequence is CASSDGVGETQYF. DNA for the CDR3: TGTGCCAGCAGTGACGGGGTAGGGGAGACCCAGTACTTC.

This clonotype was picked up a small number of times. This rearrangement joins TRBV2 to TRBJ2-3; 7 bases agree with TRBD1. Germline trimming cut 6 bases from V and 6 bases from J; bases unmatched to any gene: 3. CDR1 and CDR2 from the germline V gene are SNHLY and FYNNEI. This CDR3 is built from 12 residues. Here the CDR3 reads CASRTGLDTQYF. CDR3 in DNA: TGTGCCAGCAGGACAGGGTTGGATACGCAGTATTTT.

The chain recombines TRBV29-1 with TRBJ1-1; TRBD1 might be the D (6 bases). V was clipped by 7 bases and J by 2 bases, with 11 bases between them. The CDR3 contains 12 residues. Germline V gene sequence: CDR1 SQVTM, CDR2 ANQGSEA. The CDR3 is CSGTEGNTEAFF. The CDR3 DNA reads TGCAGCGGGACAGAAGGAAACACTGAAGCTTTCTTT.

This chain connects TRBV3-1 to TRBJ1-2; D gene uncertain. The CDR3 contains 13 residues. The V end was cut by 0 bases, the J end by 5 bases, with 7 bases between. The germline CDR1 and CDR2 sequences are LGHDT and YNNKEL (reference sequence). The CDR3 is CASSQDPGYGYTF. The CDR3 nucleotides read TGTGCCAGCAGCCAAGATCCGGGGTATGGCTACACCTTC. Together with reference TRBV3-1 and TRBJ1-2, the CDR3 gives the full variable domain: DTAVSQTPKYLVTQMGNDKSIKCEQNLGHDTMYWYKQDSKKFLKIMFSYNNKELIINETVPNRFSPKSPDKAHLNLHINSLELGDSAVYFCASSQDPGYGYTFGSGTRLTVV.

The chain has TRBV20-1 and TRBJ2-4, with TRBD1 matching 8 bases. V was pared by 7 bases and J by 8 bases, with 4 bases of the junction left unmatched. The CDR3 contains 11 residues. The germline V gene encodes CDR1 DFQATT and CDR2 SNEGSKA (reference sequence). CDR3: CSVDRGHIQYF. The CDR3 DNA follows: TGCAGTGTAGACAGGGGACACATTCAGTACTTC.

The sample holds a few counts of this clonotype. This chain uses TRBV6-2 or TRBV6-3 with TRBJ2-6, with 9 bases that match TRBD1. The junction had 4 bases not matched to a gene; V was cut back by 7 bases and J by 0 bases. The CDR3 is 16 residues long. Germline V lookup: CDR1 MNHEY, CDR2 SVGEGT. This CDR3 reads CASNRDRVSGANVLTF. As DNA, the CDR3 is TGTGCCAGCAACCGGGACAGGGTCTCTGGGGCCAACGTCCTGACTTTC.

A remark on this clonotype: A much larger clone differs by one base, so this may be a read error. The chain has TRBV7-9 and TRBJ2-1; TRBD1 matches 7 bases. The V segment lost 1 base and the J segment 5 bases; nucleotides outside the gene matches: 8. The length of the CDR3 is 16 residues. CDR1 is SEHNR, CDR2 FQNEAQ, per germline (reference sequence). CDR3 residues: CASSLVVPQGDNEQFF. In DNA, the CDR3 is TGTGCCAGCAGCTTAGTTGTGCCTCAGGGGGACAATGAGCAGTTCTTC. Full variable domain (missing parts from reference TRBV7-9 and TRBJ2-1): DTGVSQNPRHKITKRGQNVTFRCDPISEHNRLYWYRQTLGQGPEFLTYFQNEAQLEKSRLLSDRFSAERPKGSFSTLEIQRTEQGDSAMYLCASSLVVPQGDNEQFFGPGTRLTVL.

This clonotype was seen a handful of times. CDR3 sequence: CASSLGNNEQYF. CDR3 coding DNA: TGTGCCAGCAGTTTGGGGAACAATGAGCAGTACTTC. This chain uses TRBV7-2 with TRBJ2-7, with D unresolved. With 6 bases removed from V and 7 bases from J, the gap between germline ends came to 13 bases. Germline CDR1 reads SGHTA; CDR2 reads FQGNSA. The CDR3 loop spans 12 amino acids.

The chain's CDR3 is CATSRFRDYGGEQFF. CDR3 nucleotide sequence: TGTGCCACCAGCAGGTTCAGGGACTATGGGGGAGAGCAGTTCTTC. The chain uses TRBV15 and TRBJ2-1; 7 positions match TRBD2. The length of the CDR3 is 15 residues. Germline-derived CDR1 and CDR2 are LNHNV and YYDKDF (reference sequence). Trimming took 3 bases from V and 10 from J; bases not matched to a gene: 12.

The chain carries TRBV7-9 and TRBJ1-2, with D uncertain. The CDR3 totals 9 residues. CDR1 is SEHNR and CDR2 is FQNEAQ in the germline V gene (reference sequence). DNA of the CDR3: TGTGACACGCACGATGGCTACACCTTC. Residues: CDTHDGYTF.

This chain uses TRBV4-2 with TRBJ2-5; D is uncertain. The germline V gene encodes CDR1 LGHNA and CDR2 YNFKEQ. The CDR3 has 13 amino acids. The V end was cut by 0 bases, the J end by 11 bases, with 13 bases between. CDR3 in amino acids: CASSQDRFREQYF. CDR3 nucleotide sequence: TGTGCCAGCAGCCAAGATAGGTTCCGTGAGCAGTACTTC.

The V and J genes are TRBV6-6 and TRBJ2-1; 8 nucleotides align to TRBD2. Germline assignment: CDR1 MNHNY and CDR2 SVGAGI (reference sequence). The CDR3 is made up of 15 amino acids. Germline trimming cut 6 bases from V and 3 bases from J; bases unmatched to any gene: 7. CDR3 DNA: TGTGCCAGCAGCCCTACTAGCGGTCTCTACAATGAGCAGTTCTTC. Its protein is CASSPTSGLYNEQFF.